The rows below give T cell receptor beta chains drawn from one sample of a study of Ad26.COV2.S vaccination and SARS-CoV-2 variants. TCRdb's copy holds only in-frame clones and misses some; the assay was immunoSEQ multiplex PCR. The data hold about 480,000 clones, with approximately 90% observed a single time. The starting material was peripheral blood, obtained in a trial of Ad26.COV2.S vaccine versus placebo. The receptors shown here come from a person aged 18 to 65 who received the Ad26.COV2.S COVID-19 vaccine or a placebo. Both conserved end residues are part of each CDR3. D genes are given only for firm matches. A row's size may be missing; if present it is once, few, many or a size class.

J gene,V gene,D gene,clone size,CDR3 DNA,CDR3 protein
TRBJ2-7,TRBV19,-,once,TGTGCCAGTAGTCGAAACGGGGGGGACAGGAGCTCCTACGAGCAGTACTTC,CASSRNGGDRSSYEQYF
TRBJ2-1,TRBV30,-,-,TGTGCCTGGAGTAACTCTTTTGGGGGTGAGCAGTTCTTC,CAWSNSFGGEQFF
TRBJ2-7,TRBV5-1,-,-,TGCGCCAGCAGCTTGGGGACAACATACGAGCAGTACTTC,CASSLGTTYEQYF
TRBJ1-2,TRBV2,-,-,TGTGCCAGCGCCCCAAGGCAGGGGTTGGGAAGCTACACCTTC,CASAPRQGLGSYTF
TRBJ2-7,TRBV5-1,-,-,TGCGCCAGCAGCCGGACAGATAACTACGAGCAGTACTTC,CASSRTDNYEQYF
TRBJ1-1,TRBV4-3,-,-,TGCGCCAGCAGCCAACACCAGGGCCATTGGAATTCCGAAGCTTTCTTT,CASSQHQGHWNSEAFF
TRBJ2-7,TRBV7-9,-,-,TGTGCCAGCAGCTTAGCGGCCGCGGCCCCTCGGCTTGAGCAGTACTTC,CASSLAAAAPRLEQYF
TRBJ2-7,TRBV28,TRBD2,-,TGTGCCAGCAGTTTAAGTACTAGCGGGACTAACGAGCAGTACTTC,CASSLSTSGTNEQYF
TRBJ2-1,TRBV9,TRBD2,-,TGTGCCAGCAGCCCCTCCGACGTCGTAGCGGGAGATCTGTTCTTC,CASSPSDVVAGDLFF
TRBJ2-5,TRBV5-4,-,-,TGTGCCAGCAGCCGTCAACCTAGCGCCGAGACCCAGTACTTC,CASSRQPSAETQYF
TRBJ2-7,TRBV5-8,-,-,TGTGCCAGCAGCGCCACAAGCGACGAGCAGTACTTC,CASSATSDEQYF
TRBJ1-2,TRBV5-4,-,-,TGTGCCAGCAGCTTAGGGTTGGACTATGGCTACACCTTC,CASSLGLDYGYTF
TRBJ2-3,TRBV5-6,-,-,TGTGCCAGCAGCGCGGAGAGGGCGAGATATCGGCCAGATACGCAGTATTTT,CASSAERARYRPDTQYF
TRBJ2-7,TRBV5-1,-,-,TGCGCCAGCAGGGACAGCACCTACGAGCAGTACTTC,CASRDSTYEQYF
TRBJ1-2,TRBV3-1/TRBV3-2,-,-,TGTGCCAGCAGCCAAAGCAGGGCCACAACTTACACCTTC,CASSQSRATTYTF
TRBJ2-1,TRBV3-1/TRBV3-2,-,-,TGTGCCAGCAGCCAAGGTGGACCGCACAATGAGCAGTTCTTC,CASSQGGPHNEQFF
TRBJ2-1,TRBV27,-,-,TGTGCCAGCAGTTTTCGCCGGGTGCCGGGCCCGGGAGTTAATGAGCAGTTCTTC,CASSFRRVPGPGVNEQFF
TRBJ2-5,TRBV7-7,-,-,TGTGCCAGCAGCTTAGGGACGGGGGAGACCCAGTACTTC,CASSLGTGETQYF
TRBJ2-7,TRBV7-9,-,-,TGTGCCAGCAGCACCAGACGACCTCCCGGAAACTCCTACGAGCAGTACTTC,CASSTRRPPGNSYEQYF
TRBJ2-7,TRBV6-1,-,once,TGTGCCAGCAGTGAAGCCCTTATCCTCCGGCACTTC,CASSEALILRHF
TRBJ1-5,TRBV21-1,-,once,TGTGCCAGCAGCAAAAAAGCCTCAGCGGGACTGATCTATCAGCCCCAGCATTTT,CASSKKASAGLIYQPQHF
TRBJ1-3,TRBV23-1,-,-,TGCGCCAACAGTCAATCGAACAGGCTCTCTGGAAACACCATATATTTT,CANSQSNRLSGNTIYF
TRBJ2-1,TRBV28,-,-,TGTGCCAGCAGTTTAACCCGTTTAATGAATGAGCAGTTCTTC,CASSLTRLMNEQFF
TRBJ1-1,TRBV4-1,-,-,TGCGCCAGCAGCCCGGGGGGGCGGAACACTGAAGCTTTCTTT,CASSPGGRNTEAFF
TRBJ2-1,TRBV4-2,TRBD2,few,TGTGCCAGCAGCCAAGGGCTAGCGGCAAATGAGCAGTTCTTC,CASSQGLAANEQFF
TRBJ2-4,TRBV14,-,-,TGTGCCAGCAGCCAACGTCCGGGAAACATTCAGTACTTC,CASSQRPGNIQYF
TRBJ1-5,TRBV19,-,-,TGTGCCAGTAGTTTCACAGGGCCGGGCAATCAGCCCCAGCATTTT,CASSFTGPGNQPQHF
TRBJ2-7,TRBV6-5,-,once,TGTGCCAGCAGAAGGGACCGCGACCCCACCTACGAGCAGTACTTC,CASRRDRDPTYEQYF
TRBJ2-2,TRBV30,TRBD1,-,TGTGCCTGGAGTGTCAAAAGGGGGCGAACCGGGGAGCTGTTTTTT,CAWSVKRGRTGELFF
TRBJ2-1,TRBV7-3,-,-,TGTGCCAGCAGCCTACTCAGGGGGGGTGAGCAGTTCTTC,CASSLLRGGEQFF
TRBJ2-7,TRBV28,-,-,TGTGCCAGCAGTCGGACACCCAGCTACGAGCAGTACTTC,CASSRTPSYEQYF
TRBJ2-6,TRBV18,-,-,TGTGCCAGCTCCCACGAACAGGGTTTTCCCTACTCTGGGGCCAACGTCCTGACTTTC,CASSHEQGFPYSGANVLTF
TRBJ2-3,TRBV7-3,TRBD2,-,TGTGCCAGCAGCTTAACCGGGGGGGATACGCAGTATTTT,CASSLTGGDTQYF
TRBJ2-3,TRBV3-1/TRBV3-2,-,-,TGTGCCAGCGGGGTTAGCACAGATACGCAGTATTTT,CASGVSTDTQYF
TRBJ1-6,TRBV6-5,TRBD1,-,TGTGCCAGCAGCTTAGACAGGGATTATAATTCACCCCTCCACTTT,CASSLDRDYNSPLHF
TRBJ2-7,TRBV11-2,TRBD2,-,TGTGCCAGCAGACCCAGCGGGAGGGTCCCCTACGAGCAGTACTTC,CASRPSGRVPYEQYF
TRBJ2-2,TRBV18,TRBD2,-,TGTGCCAGCTCACCCCCGGTCGGAGAGCGGGAGGCGGCCGGGGAGCTGTTTTTT,CASSPPVGEREAAGELFF
TRBJ1-4,TRBV18,TRBD1,once,TGTGCCAGCTCACCGCGGGACAGTAATGAAAAACTGTTTTTT,CASSPRDSNEKLFF
TRBJ1-1,TRBV4-1,-,-,TGCGCCAGCAGCCAAGAGGCAGGGTTAACTTTCTTT,CASSQEAGLTFF
TRBJ1-4,TRBV19,-,-,TGTGCCAGTAGTACTGGTAGGTCAGCGATTAATGAAAAACTGTTTTTT,CASSTGRSAINEKLFF
TRBJ2-3,TRBV2,TRBD1,-,TGTGCCAGCAGGGGGAGGGACAGGGGTCGCACAGATACGCAGTATTTT,CASRGRDRGRTDTQYF
TRBJ1-2,TRBV19,TRBD1,-,TGTGCCAGTAGGTTCCAGGGGGGCTATGGCTACACCTTC,CASRFQGGYGYTF
TRBJ2-2,TRBV4-2,-,-,TGTGCCAGCAGCCAAACCCATCTAGCCACCGGGGAGCTGTTTTTT,CASSQTHLATGELFF
TRBJ2-5,TRBV18,TRBD2,-,TGTGCCAGCTCTCGTAAGCGGGACGGACAAGAGACCCAGTACTTC,CASSRKRDGQETQYF
TRBJ1-3,TRBV30,-,once,TGTGCCTGGAGCGGAGGTGGCTTTAATGGAAACACCATATATTTT,CAWSGGGFNGNTIYF
TRBJ2-7,TRBV29-1,TRBD1,few,TGCAGTATAGGACAGGGGGAGGGCGGCCCCTACGAGCAGTACTTC,CSIGQGEGGPYEQYF
TRBJ2-1,TRBV5-4,-,-,TGTGCCAGCAGCCTAACCCCCGGTGTCGAATACAATGAGCAGTTCTTC,CASSLTPGVEYNEQFF
TRBJ1-1,TRBV2,-,-,TGTGCCAGCAGTGATTCAGAGAACACTGAAGCTTTCTTT,CASSDSENTEAFF
TRBJ2-7,TRBV6-5,-,-,TGTGCCAGCAGTTTAGGGCGGGATCTGTACGAGCAGTACTTC,CASSLGRDLYEQYF
TRBJ2-5,TRBV7-9,TRBD1,-,TGTGCCAGCAGCCCGGGACAGGCCAAGGGAGAGACCCAGTACTTC,CASSPGQAKGETQYF
TRBJ2-3,TRBV9,-,-,TGTGCCAGCAGCGTGGACCCAGCAGATACGCAGTATTTT,CASSVDPADTQYF
TRBJ2-3,TRBV28,-,-,TGTGCCAGCAACGATAACAGAGGGGGCACAGATACGCAGTATTTT,CASNDNRGGTDTQYF
TRBJ2-1,TRBV2,-,-,TGTGCCAGCGGTAGGGAGGTGAATGAGCAGTTCTTC,CASGREVNEQFF
TRBJ1-2,TRBV11-1,TRBD1,-,TGTGCCAGCAGCGGACGGGACAGGGCAATGGAAGGCTACACCTTC,CASSGRDRAMEGYTF
TRBJ2-2,TRBV6-5,-,-,TGTGCCAGCAGTTATCGGCTCTTCGGAAACACCGGGGAGCTGTTTTTT,CASSYRLFGNTGELFF
TRBJ2-6,TRBV6-5,TRBD2,-,TGTGCCAGCAGACCGGGGGGGGCTGGGGCCAACGTCCTGACTTTC,CASRPGGAGANVLTF
TRBJ2-5,TRBV24-1,TRBD1,-,TGTGCCACCAGTGAAGCCCGGGACAGGCAAGAGACCCAGTACTTC,CATSEARDRQETQYF